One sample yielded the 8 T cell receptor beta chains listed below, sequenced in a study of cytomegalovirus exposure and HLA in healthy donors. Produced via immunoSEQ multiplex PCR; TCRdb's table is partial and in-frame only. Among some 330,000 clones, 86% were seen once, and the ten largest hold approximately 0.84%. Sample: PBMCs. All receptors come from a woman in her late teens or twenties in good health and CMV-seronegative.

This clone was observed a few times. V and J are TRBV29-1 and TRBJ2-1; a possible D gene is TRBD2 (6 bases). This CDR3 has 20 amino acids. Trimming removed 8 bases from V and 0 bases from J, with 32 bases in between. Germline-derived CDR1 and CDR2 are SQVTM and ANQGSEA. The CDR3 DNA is TGCAGCTCCCGGGGGACTCCTAAACTCTGGCCTAGGAGCTCCTACAATGAGCAGTTCTTC. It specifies CSSRGTPKLWPRSSYNEQFF.

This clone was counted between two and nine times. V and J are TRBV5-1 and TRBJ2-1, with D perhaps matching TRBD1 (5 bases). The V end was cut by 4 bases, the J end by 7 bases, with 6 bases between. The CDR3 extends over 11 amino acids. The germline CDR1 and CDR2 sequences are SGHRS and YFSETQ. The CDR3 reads CASSQGNEQFF. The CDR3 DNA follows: TGCGCCAGCAGCCAGGGTAATGAGCAGTTCTTC.

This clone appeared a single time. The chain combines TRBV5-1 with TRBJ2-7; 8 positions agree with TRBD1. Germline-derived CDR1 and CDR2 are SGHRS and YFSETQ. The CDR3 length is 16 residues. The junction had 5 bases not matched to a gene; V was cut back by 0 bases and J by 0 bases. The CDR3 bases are TGCGCCAGCAGCTTGGCTCGGGACAGGACCTCCTACGAGCAGTACTTC. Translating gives CASSLARDRTSYEQYF.

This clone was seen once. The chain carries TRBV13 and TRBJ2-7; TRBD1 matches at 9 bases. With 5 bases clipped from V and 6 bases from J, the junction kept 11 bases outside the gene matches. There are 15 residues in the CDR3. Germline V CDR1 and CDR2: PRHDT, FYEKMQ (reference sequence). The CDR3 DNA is TGTGCCAGCAGCCACGGGACAGGGAGGCTTCTCGAGCAGTACTTC. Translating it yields CASSHGTGRLLEQYF.

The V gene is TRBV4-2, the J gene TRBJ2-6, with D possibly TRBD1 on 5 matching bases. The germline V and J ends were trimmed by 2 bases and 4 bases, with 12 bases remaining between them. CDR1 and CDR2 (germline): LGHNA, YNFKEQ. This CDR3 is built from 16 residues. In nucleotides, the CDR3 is TGTGCCAGCAGCCAAAGGCAGGGTTCAGGGGCCAACGTCCTGACTTTC. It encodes CASSQRQGSGANVLTF.

The DNA for the CDR3 is TGTGCCAGCGGCCAGGGGTCCGGGGAGCTGTTTTTT. Residues: CASGQGSGELFF. The gene calls are TRBV2 and TRBJ2-2; D perhaps matches TRBD1 (6 bases). Between the trimmed V and J ends, which lost 8 bases and 6 bases, there was a span of 10 bases. The CDR3 runs to 12 residues. Germline CDR1 is SNHLY and CDR2 is FYNNEI.

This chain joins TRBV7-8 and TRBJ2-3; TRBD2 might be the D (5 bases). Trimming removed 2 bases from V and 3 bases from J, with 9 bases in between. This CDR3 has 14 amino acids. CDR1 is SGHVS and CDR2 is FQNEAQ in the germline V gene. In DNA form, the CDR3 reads TGTGCCAGCAGCTTATCCCGGACTACAGATACGCAGTATTTT. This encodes CASSLSRTTDTQYF. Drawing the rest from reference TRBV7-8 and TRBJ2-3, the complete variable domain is GAGVSQSPRYKVAKRGQDVALRCDPISGHVSLFWYQQALGQGPEFLTYFQNEAQLDKSGLPSDRFFAERPEGSVSTLKIQRTQQEDSAVYLCASSLSRTTDTQYFGPGTRLTVL.

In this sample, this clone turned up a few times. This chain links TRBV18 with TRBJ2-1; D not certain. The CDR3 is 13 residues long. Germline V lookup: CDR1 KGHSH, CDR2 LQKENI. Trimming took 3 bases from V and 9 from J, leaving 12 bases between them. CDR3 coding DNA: TGTGCCAGCTCACCCCCGTTTGCGGTTGAGCAGTTCTTC. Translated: CASSPPFAVEQFF.